In its sample, the clone carrying this TCR beta chain was seen once. Its antigen is not identified. The method was immunoSEQ multiplex PCR; TCRdb's version includes in-frame clones alone and lacks a portion of them. Of roughly 510,000 clones detected, approximately 88% appear once; the ten largest clones hold around 13%. Treatment: over 15 received Ad26.COV2.S at low or high dose, single or two shots; several received placebo; per-sample allocation not given. Samples came from day 63 after the first vaccine or placebo injection. The source of the sample is a study of Ad26.COV2.S vaccination and SARS-CoV-2 variants. The ends were cut back, 0 bases at V and 3 bases at J, with 14 bases in the middle. Germline V gives CDR1 GTSNPN, CDR2 SVGIG (reference sequence). CDR3 length equals 15 residues. Findings and caveats of the study: Individuals receiving vaccine had higher spike-specific TCR breadth than placebo recipients did.

Here the sequenced sample was peripheral blood, taken in a trial of Ad26.COV2.S vaccine versus placebo. The V gene is TRBV30, the J gene TRBJ1-2; weak D call: TRBD1 (6 bases). The TCR sequence derives from a person between 18 and 65 years old who received the Ad26.COV2.S COVID-19 vaccine or a placebo. CDR3 coding DNA: TGTGCCTGGAGTGTCGGGGGGGCGCGGGACTATGGCTACACCTTC. The encoded protein is CAWSVGGARDYGYTF. The entire variable domain, with the rest obtained from reference TRBV30 and TRBJ1-2, is as follows: SQTIHQWPATLVQPVGSPLSLECTVEGTSNPNLYWYRQAAGRGLQLLFYSVGIGQISSEVPQNLSASRPQDRQFILSSKKLLLSDSGFYLCAWSVGGARDYGYTFGSGTRLTVV.